Sequencing of this T cell receptor beta chain was carried out in a study of blood T cell repertoires in COVID-19. About the research overall: Whether acute or convalescent, the COVID-19 samples came from the United States, Italy and Spain. Sample material is recorded as cDNA or gDNA derived from T cells, B-cell-depleted T cells, or PBMCs.

Germline values: CDR1 SGHTA, CDR2 FQGNSA. The V segment lost 1 base and the J segment 4 bases; nucleotides outside the gene matches: 6. The CDR3 loop spans 15 amino acids. How the authors handled the data: Reference gene primer amplification gave estimated nucleated cell counts. Here immunoSEQ multiplex PCR was the method, and the copy in TCRdb shows in-frame clones only, minus some. The DNA gave D and trimming, while V, J and clone size come from that table. Here the sample spans about half a million clones, approximately 85% being singletons. The chain has TRBV7-2 and TRBJ1-2; 7 bases fit TRBD1. The specimen sequenced was peripheral blood. The sequence derives from a human donor in a cohort sampled during active COVID-19. CDR3: CASSLGQGETYGYTF. The CDR3 DNA is TGTGCCAGCAGCTTAGGGCAGGGGGAGACCTATGGCTACACCTTC.